The TCR beta chain under discussion was sequenced for a study of blood T cell repertoires in COVID-19. V shed 0 bases and J shed 8 bases, with 15 bases lying between them. Germline values: CDR1 SGHDT, CDR2 YYEEEE. The CDR3 has 16 residues. Sequencing used immunoSEQ multiplex PCR; TCRdb keeps in-frame clones, though not all of them. This sample yields tens of thousands of clones, of which 82% are seen a single time; around 22% belongs to the top ten. The clonotype was recovered from a woman aged 60-75 years with acute or convalescent COVID-19. The chain combines TRBV5-6 with TRBJ1-6; D gene ambiguous. The sequencing input was peripheral blood. CDR3 DNA sequence: TGTGCCAGCAGCTTGGTTACGGGGAAAGTTTATTCACCCCTCCACTTT. It encodes CASSLVTGKVYSPLHF. The full variable domain, in which reference TRBV5-6 and TRBJ1-6 provide the parts outside the CDR3, is DAGVTQSPTHLIKTRGQQVTLRCSPKSGHDTVSWYQQALGQGPQFIFQYYEEEERQRGNFPDRFSGHQFPNYSSELNVNALLLGDSALYLCASSLVTGKVYSPLHFGNGTRLTVT.